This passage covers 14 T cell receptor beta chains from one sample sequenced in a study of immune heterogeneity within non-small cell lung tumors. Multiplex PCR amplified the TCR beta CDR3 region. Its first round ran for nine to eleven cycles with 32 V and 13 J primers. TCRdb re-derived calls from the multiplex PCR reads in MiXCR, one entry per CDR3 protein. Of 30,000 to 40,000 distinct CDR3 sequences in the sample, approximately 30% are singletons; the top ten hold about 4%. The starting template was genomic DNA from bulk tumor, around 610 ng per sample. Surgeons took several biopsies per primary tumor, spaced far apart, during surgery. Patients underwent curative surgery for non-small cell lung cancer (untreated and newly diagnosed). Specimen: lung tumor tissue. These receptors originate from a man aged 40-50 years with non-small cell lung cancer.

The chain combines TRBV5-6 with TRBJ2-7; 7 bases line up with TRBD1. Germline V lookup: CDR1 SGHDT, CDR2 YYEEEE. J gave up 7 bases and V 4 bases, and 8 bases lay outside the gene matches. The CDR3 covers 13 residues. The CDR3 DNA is TGTGCCAGCAGCGGGGGACAGTCTCGGGAGCAGTACTTC. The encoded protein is CASSGGQSREQYF.

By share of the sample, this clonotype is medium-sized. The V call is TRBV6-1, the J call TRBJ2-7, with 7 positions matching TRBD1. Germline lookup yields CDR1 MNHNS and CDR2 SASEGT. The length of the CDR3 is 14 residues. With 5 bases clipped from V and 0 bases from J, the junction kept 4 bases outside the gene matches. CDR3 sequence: CASSQTGSSYEQYF. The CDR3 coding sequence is TGTGCCAGCAGTCAGACAGGGAGCTCCTACGAGCAGTACTTC.

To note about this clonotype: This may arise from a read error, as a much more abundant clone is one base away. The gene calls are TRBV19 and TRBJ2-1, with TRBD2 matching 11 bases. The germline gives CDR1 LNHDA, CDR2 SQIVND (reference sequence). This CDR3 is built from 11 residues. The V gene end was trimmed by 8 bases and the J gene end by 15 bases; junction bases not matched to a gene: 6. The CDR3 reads CASGELAGVFF. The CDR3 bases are TGTGCCAGTGGGGAACTAGCGGGAGTGTTCTTC.

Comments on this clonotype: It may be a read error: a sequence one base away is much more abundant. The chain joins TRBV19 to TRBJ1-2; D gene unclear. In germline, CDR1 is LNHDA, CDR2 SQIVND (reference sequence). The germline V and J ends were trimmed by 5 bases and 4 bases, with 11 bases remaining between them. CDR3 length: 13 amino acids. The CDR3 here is CASSGNGTYGYTF. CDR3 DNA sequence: TGTGCCAGTAGTGGCAACGGAACCTATGGCTACACCTTC.

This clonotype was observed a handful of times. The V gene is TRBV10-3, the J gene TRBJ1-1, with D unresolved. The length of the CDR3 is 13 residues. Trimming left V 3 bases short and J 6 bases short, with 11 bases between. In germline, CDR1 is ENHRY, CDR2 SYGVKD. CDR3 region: CAISDMGSSEAFF. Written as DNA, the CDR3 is TGTGCCATCAGTGATATGGGATCCTCTGAAGCTTTCTTT.

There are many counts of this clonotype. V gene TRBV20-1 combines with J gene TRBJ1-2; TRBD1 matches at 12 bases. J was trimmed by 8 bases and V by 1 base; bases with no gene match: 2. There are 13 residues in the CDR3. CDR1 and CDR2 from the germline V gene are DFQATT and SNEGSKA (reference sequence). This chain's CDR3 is CSARAGTGGGYTF. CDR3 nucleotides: TGCAGTGCTAGAGCCGGGACAGGGGGCGGCTACACCTTC.

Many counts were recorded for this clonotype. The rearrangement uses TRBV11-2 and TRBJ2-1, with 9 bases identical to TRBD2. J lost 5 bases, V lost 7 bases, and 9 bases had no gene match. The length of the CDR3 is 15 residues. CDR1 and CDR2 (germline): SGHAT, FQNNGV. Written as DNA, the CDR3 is TGTGCCAGCACGATCCGACTAGCGGCTAACAATGAGCAGTTCTTC. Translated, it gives CASTIRLAANNEQFF.

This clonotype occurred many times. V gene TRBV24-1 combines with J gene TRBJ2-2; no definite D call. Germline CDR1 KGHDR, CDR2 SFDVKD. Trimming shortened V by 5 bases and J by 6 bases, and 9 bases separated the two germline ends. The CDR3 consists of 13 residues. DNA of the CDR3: TGTGCCACCAGTGGAACCTGGGCCGGGGAGCTGTTTTTT. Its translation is CATSGTWAGELFF.

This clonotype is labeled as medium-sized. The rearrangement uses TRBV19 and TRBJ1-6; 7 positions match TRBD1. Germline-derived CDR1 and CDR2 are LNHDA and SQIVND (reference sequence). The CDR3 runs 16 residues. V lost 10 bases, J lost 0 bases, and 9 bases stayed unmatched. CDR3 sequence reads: CANPQGGSSYNSPLHF. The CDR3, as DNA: TGTGCCAACCCTCAGGGGGGGAGCTCCTATAATTCACCCCTCCACTTT.

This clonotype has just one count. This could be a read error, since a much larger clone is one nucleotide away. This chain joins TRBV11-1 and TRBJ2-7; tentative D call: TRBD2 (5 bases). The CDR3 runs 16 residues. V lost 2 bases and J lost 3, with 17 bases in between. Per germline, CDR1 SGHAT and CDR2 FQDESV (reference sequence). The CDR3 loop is CASSLQRRLGSYEQYF. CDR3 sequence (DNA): TGTGCCAGCAGCTTACAGCGGAGGCTGGGGAGCTACGAGCAGTACTTC.

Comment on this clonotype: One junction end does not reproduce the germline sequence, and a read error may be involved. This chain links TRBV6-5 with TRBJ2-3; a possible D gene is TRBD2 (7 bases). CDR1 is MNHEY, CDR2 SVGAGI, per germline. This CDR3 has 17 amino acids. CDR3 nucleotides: TGTGCCAGCAGTTACTCGGGTAGGGGGGGACGCACAGATACGAAGTATTTT. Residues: CASSYSGRGGRTDTKYF.

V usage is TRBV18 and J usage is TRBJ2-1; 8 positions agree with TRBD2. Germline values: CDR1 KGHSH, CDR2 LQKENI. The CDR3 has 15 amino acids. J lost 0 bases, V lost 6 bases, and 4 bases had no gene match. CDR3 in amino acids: CASSRSGTSYNEQFF. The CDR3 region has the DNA TGTGCCAGCTCCCGTAGCGGGACCTCCTACAATGAGCAGTTCTTC.

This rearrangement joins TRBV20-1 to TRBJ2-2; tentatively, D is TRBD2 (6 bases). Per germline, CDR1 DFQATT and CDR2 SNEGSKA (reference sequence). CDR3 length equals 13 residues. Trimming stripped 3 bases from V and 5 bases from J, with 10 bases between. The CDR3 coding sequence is TGCAGTGCTAGGGACTACACAACCGGGGAGCTGTTTTTT. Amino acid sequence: CSARDYTTGELFF.

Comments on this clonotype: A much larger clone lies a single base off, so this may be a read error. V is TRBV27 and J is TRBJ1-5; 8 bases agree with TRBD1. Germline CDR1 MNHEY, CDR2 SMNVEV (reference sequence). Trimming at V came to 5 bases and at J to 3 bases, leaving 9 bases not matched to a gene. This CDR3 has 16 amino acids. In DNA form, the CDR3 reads TGTGCCAGCAGTAGGGCAGGGGGCATAGTCAATCAGCCCCAGCATTTT. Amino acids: CASSRAGGIVNQPQHF.